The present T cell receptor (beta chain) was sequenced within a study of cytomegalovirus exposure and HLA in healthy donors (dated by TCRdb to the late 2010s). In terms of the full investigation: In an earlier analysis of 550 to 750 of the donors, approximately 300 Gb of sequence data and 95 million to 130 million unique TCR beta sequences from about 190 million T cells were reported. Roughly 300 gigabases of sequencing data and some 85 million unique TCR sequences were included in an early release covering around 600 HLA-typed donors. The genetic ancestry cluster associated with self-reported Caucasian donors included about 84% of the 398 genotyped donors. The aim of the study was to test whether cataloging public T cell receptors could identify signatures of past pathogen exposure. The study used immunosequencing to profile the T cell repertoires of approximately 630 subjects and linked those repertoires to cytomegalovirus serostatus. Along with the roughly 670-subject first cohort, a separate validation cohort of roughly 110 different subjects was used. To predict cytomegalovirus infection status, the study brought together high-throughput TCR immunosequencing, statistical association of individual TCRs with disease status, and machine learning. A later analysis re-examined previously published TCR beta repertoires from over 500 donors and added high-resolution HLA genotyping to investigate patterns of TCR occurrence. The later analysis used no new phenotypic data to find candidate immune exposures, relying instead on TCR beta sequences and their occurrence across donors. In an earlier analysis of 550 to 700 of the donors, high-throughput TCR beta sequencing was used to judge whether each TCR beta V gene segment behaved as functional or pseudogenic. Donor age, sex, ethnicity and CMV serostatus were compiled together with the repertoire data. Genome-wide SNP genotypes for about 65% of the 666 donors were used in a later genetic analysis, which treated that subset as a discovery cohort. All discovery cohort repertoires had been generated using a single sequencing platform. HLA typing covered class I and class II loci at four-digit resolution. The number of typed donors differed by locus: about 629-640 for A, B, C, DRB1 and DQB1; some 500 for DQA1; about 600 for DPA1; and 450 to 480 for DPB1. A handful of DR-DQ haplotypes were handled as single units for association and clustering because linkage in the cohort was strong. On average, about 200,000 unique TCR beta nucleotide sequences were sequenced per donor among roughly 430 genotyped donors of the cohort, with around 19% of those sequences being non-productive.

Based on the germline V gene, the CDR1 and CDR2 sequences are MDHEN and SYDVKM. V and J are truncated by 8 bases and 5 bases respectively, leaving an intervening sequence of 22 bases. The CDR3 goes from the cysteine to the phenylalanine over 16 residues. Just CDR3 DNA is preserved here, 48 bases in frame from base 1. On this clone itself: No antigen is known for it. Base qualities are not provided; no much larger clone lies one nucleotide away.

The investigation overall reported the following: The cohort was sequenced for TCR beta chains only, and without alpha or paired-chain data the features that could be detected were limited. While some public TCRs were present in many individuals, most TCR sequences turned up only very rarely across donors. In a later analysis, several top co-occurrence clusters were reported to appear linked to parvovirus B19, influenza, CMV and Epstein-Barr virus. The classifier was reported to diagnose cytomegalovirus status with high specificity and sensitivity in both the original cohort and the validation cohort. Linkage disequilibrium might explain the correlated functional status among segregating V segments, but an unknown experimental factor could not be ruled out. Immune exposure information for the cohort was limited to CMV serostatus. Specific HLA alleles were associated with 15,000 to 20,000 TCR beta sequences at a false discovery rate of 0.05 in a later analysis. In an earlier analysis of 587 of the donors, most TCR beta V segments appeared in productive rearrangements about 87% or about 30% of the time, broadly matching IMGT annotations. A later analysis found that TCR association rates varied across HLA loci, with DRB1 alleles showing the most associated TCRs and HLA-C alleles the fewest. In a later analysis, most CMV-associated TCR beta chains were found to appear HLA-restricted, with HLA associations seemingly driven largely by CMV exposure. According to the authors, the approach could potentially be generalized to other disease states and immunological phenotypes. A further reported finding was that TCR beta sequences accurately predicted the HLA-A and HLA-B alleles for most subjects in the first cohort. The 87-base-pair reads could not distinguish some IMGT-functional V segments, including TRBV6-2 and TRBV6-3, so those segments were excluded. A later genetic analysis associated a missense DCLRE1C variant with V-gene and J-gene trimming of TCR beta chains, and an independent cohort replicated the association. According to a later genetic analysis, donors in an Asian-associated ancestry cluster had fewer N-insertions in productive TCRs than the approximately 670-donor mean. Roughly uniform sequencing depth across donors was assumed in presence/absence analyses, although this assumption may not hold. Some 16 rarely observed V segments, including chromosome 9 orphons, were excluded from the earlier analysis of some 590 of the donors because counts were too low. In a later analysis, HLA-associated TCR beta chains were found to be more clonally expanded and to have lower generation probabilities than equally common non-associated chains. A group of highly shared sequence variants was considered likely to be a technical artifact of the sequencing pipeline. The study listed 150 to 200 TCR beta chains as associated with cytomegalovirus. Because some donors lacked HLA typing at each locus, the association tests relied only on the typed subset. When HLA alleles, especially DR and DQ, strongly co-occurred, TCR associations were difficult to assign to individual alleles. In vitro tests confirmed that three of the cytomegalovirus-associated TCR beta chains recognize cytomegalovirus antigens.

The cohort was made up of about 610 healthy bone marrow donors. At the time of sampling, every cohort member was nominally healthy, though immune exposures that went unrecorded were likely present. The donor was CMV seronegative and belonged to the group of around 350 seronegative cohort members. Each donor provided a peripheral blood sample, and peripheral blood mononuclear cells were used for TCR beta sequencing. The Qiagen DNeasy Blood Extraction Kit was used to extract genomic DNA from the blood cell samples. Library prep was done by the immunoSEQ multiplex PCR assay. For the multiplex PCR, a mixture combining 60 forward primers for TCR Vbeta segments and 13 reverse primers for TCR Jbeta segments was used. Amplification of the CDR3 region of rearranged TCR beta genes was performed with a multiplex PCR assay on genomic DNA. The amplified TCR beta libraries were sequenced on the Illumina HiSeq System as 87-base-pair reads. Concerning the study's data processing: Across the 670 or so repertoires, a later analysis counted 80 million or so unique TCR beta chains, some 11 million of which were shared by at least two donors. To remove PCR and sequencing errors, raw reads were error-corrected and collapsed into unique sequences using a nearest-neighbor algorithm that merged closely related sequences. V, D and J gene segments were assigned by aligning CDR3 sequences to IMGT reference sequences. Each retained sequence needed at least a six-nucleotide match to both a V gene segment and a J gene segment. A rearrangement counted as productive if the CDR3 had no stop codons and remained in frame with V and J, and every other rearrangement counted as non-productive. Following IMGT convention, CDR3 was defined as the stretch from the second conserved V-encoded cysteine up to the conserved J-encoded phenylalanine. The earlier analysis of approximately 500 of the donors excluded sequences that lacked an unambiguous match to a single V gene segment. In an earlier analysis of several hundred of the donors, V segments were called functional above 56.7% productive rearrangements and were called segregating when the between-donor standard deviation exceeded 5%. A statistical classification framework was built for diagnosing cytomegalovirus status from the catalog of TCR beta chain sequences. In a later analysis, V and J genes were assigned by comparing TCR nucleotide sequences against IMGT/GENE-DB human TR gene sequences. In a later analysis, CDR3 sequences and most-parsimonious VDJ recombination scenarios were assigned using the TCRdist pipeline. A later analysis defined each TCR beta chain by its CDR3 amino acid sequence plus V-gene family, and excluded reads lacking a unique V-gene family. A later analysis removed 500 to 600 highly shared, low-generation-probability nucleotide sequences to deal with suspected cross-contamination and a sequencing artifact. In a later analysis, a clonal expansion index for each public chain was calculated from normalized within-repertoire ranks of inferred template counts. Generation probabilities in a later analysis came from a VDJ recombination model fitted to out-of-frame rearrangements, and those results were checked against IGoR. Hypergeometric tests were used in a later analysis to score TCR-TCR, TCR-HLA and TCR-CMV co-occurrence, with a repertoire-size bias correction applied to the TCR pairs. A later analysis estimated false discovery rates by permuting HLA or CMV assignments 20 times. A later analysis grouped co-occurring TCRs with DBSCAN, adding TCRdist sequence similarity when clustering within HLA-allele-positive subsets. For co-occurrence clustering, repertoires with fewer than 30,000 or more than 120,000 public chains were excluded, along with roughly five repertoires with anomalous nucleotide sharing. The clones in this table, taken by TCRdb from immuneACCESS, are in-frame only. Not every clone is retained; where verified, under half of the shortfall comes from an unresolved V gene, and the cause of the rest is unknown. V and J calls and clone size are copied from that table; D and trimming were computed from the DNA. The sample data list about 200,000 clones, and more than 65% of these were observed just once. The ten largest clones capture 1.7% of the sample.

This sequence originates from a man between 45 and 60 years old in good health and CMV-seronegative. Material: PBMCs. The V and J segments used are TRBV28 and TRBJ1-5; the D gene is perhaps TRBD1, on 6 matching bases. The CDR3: CASGLLGTLRDQPQHF. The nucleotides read TGTGCCAGCGGCCTACTCGGGACATTGAGGGATCAGCCCCAGCATTTT.